This T cell receptor (beta chain) stems from a study of T cells in Graves' hyperthyroidism and ophthalmopathy. Trimming removed 3 bases at V and 10 bases at J, with 8 bases between. CDR1 and CDR2 from the germline V gene are SGHRS and YFSETQ. This CDR3 region has 11 residues. Study-wide points: Blood also contained most expanded thyroid clonotypes above 0.001.

Turning to this clonotype: The target antigen is unknown.

Researchers amplified the TCR beta CDR3 regions from RNA transcripts. HTBI primers were used for first-round RT-PCR of the TCR CDR3. In TCRdb, the multiplex PCR reads were re-called with MiXCR into one record per CDR3 protein. The data contain fewer than 350,000 distinct CDR3 sequences, less than 20% of them seen just once; the ten biggest clones take up less than 40%. V is TRBV5-1 and J is TRBJ2-1; D is unclear. The sequence was collected from a man aged 45-65 years with Graves' ophthalmopathy. Sequenced: blood. CDR3 nucleotides: TGCGCCAGCAGCTCGGGCCTAGAGCAGTTCTTC. It codes for CASSSGLEQFF. Full variable domain (remainder filled in from reference TRBV5-1 and TRBJ2-1): KAGVTQTPRYLIKTRGQQVTLSCSPISGHRSVSWYQQTPGQGLQFLFEYFSETQRNKGNFPGRFSGRQFSNSRSEMNVSTLELGDSALYLCASSSGLEQFFGPGTRLTVL.